This is a list of T cell receptor beta chains from one sample in a study of metastatic and nonmetastatic thyroid tumors. TCRdb re-called the PCR reads with MiXCR. The data show about 13,000 clones, under 30% seen once. Sequencing was done on a sample of tumor tissue. These TCRs come from a female donor with papillary thyroid cancer or a benign thyroid nodule (not recorded which). Some clones in this sample may be carry-over from other donors' samples. Each CDR3 is given without its conserved first and last residue.

CDR3aa: SATAGYGVYNEQF
v_gene: TRBV20-1
j_gene: TRBJ2-1

CDR3aa: ASTSPWTDEKLF
v_gene: TRBV7-9
j_gene: TRBJ1-4

CDR3aa: ASSLLAGDSRGEQF
v_gene: TRBV11-2
j_gene: TRBJ2-1

CDR3aa: ASSRDRGETEAF
v_gene: TRBV5-1
j_gene: TRBJ1-1

CDR3aa: ASSLGQVDEQY
v_gene: TRBV7-6
j_gene: TRBJ2-7

CDR3aa: ASSFLGGTDTQY
v_gene: TRBV7-3
j_gene: TRBJ2-3

CDR3aa: ASSRIAGSQETQY
v_gene: TRBV27
j_gene: TRBJ2-5

CDR3aa: ASSFGLAGGISIADTQY
v_gene: TRBV5-1
j_gene: TRBJ2-3

CDR3aa: ASSYSVPGQGDEQY
v_gene: TRBV6-2/TRBV6-3
j_gene: TRBJ2-7

CDR3aa: ASRAPGQAINYGYT
v_gene: TRBV2
j_gene: TRBJ1-2

CDR3aa: ASSSEGSYT
v_gene: TRBV18
j_gene: TRBJ1-2

CDR3aa: ASRVTSGSGHEQF
v_gene: TRBV6-1
j_gene: TRBJ2-1

CDR3aa: ASSLFPGRGYT
v_gene: TRBV7-3
j_gene: TRBJ1-2

CDR3aa: ASSETGTVNDEQY
v_gene: TRBV10-2
j_gene: TRBJ2-7

CDR3aa: ASSLDRTYGYT
v_gene: TRBV6-1
j_gene: TRBJ1-2

CDR3aa: ASSLRSGAGVTGELF
v_gene: TRBV5-1
j_gene: TRBJ2-2

CDR3aa: ASSYTIYEQY
v_gene: TRBV12-3/TRBV12-4
j_gene: TRBJ2-7

CDR3aa: ASSILPQGGRSPLH
v_gene: TRBV19
j_gene: TRBJ1-6

CDR3aa: ASSDRDREETYNEQF
v_gene: TRBV10-2
j_gene: TRBJ2-1

CDR3aa: AWSPSPGLAHDYQF
v_gene: TRBV30
j_gene: TRBJ2-1

CDR3aa: ASSLGERGANEQY
v_gene: TRBV7-6
j_gene: TRBJ2-7

CDR3aa: ASSYSVSLDRGNTGELF
v_gene: TRBV6-5
j_gene: TRBJ2-2

CDR3aa: ASSLNPSGANVLT
v_gene: TRBV28
j_gene: TRBJ2-6

CDR3aa: ASSLGKMESW
v_gene: TRBV28
j_gene: TRBJ1-1

CDR3aa: ASSPGLAPNEQF
v_gene: TRBV11-2
j_gene: TRBJ2-1

CDR3aa: AWSGVGRDRGSYNEQF
v_gene: TRBV30
j_gene: TRBJ2-1

CDR3aa: AWSVRWGSWNTGELF
v_gene: TRBV30
j_gene: TRBJ2-2

CDR3aa: AISDGENEKLF
v_gene: TRBV10-3
j_gene: TRBJ1-4

CDR3aa: ASSLLSGAGFGEQY
v_gene: TRBV28
j_gene: TRBJ2-7

CDR3aa: ASSPTGGNSPLH
v_gene: TRBV12-3/TRBV12-4
j_gene: TRBJ1-6

CDR3aa: ASRYGTAKGNTIY
v_gene: TRBV6-2/TRBV6-3
j_gene: TRBJ1-3

CDR3aa: ATILLPSSYEQY
v_gene: TRBV5-1
j_gene: TRBJ2-7

CDR3aa: ASRTSYEQY
v_gene: TRBV6-2/TRBV6-3
j_gene: TRBJ2-7

CDR3aa: ASRLVGGAGANVLT
v_gene: TRBV6-1
j_gene: TRBJ2-6

CDR3aa: ASKGGRQGDTEAF
v_gene: TRBV19
j_gene: TRBJ1-1

CDR3aa: SASLNTDTQY
v_gene: TRBV20-1
j_gene: TRBJ2-3

CDR3aa: SAEDRLVTSYEQY
v_gene: TRBV20-1
j_gene: TRBJ2-7

CDR3aa: ASSWTSGPGDTQY
v_gene: TRBV27
j_gene: TRBJ2-3

CDR3aa: SAREATSGKNEQF
v_gene: TRBV20-1
j_gene: TRBJ2-1

CDR3aa: ASSESGRGTQY
v_gene: TRBV10-1
j_gene: TRBJ2-5

CDR3aa: ASSWTSGGRETQY
v_gene: TRBV11-2
j_gene: TRBJ2-5

CDR3aa: ASSHMWGLAGSNEQF
v_gene: TRBV11-2
j_gene: TRBJ2-1

CDR3aa: ASSSGGRSPLH
v_gene: TRBV11-2
j_gene: TRBJ1-6

CDR3aa: SARDDARPLDTEAF
v_gene: TRBV20-1
j_gene: TRBJ1-1

CDR3aa: ASSDNRRPLH
v_gene: TRBV6-1
j_gene: TRBJ1-6

CDR3aa: ASSSLAGDLQETQY
v_gene: TRBV5-1
j_gene: TRBJ2-5

CDR3aa: ASSPVSEEQY
v_gene: TRBV12-3/TRBV12-4
j_gene: TRBJ2-7